These T cell receptor beta chains were read from a single sample in a study of blood T cell repertoires in COVID-19. Assay: immunoSEQ multiplex PCR; the TCRdb copy retains only in-frame clones and omits some. Here the sample spans a few hundred thousand clones, roughly 80% being singletons. The sequencing input was peripheral blood. All receptors come from a woman older than 75 with acute or convalescent COVID-19. CDR3s leave out the opening cysteine and the closing phenylalanine or tryptophan. The order of the fields is V gene, J gene, D gene, CDR3 protein. D genes are given only for firm matches.

>TRBV12-3/TRBV12-4|TRBJ1-2|-
ASSPSSTNGYT
>TRBV30|TRBJ2-1|TRBD1
AWSAPTGGPSYNEQF
>TRBV2|TRBJ2-2|TRBD2
ASSPRRGETGELF
>TRBV9|TRBJ2-7|-
ASSVAAGASYEQY
>TRBV5-1|TRBJ1-1|TRBD1
ASSKDRVEEAF
>TRBV7-2|TRBJ1-5|TRBD1
ASSSGGEHQPQH
>TRBV19|TRBJ2-1|-
ASSVDSSYNEQF
>TRBV11-3|TRBJ1-1|TRBD1
ASSLEQGATEAF
>TRBV18|TRBJ2-7|-
ASSPVAGSYEQY
>TRBV4-3|TRBJ1-6|-
ASMSGRVFASNNSPLH
>TRBV12-3/TRBV12-4|TRBJ1-4|TRBD1
ASSETGSEKLF
>TRBV29-1|TRBJ2-1|TRBD1
SGNRGLSYNEQF
>TRBV10-3|TRBJ2-7|-
AISPGLNYEQY
>TRBV10-2|TRBJ2-3|TRBD2
ASSVTSGGGLS
>TRBV7-2|TRBJ1-5|-
ASSLVSAASNQPQH
>TRBV4-3|TRBJ2-1|TRBD2
ASSPTSGGDFHEQF
>TRBV18|TRBJ1-3|-
ASSPVQTSGNTIY
>TRBV30|TRBJ1-1|-
AWSTERSGTEAF
>TRBV7-3|TRBJ2-7|TRBD1
ASSLTAGTGAYEQY
>TRBV6-1|TRBJ2-3|-
ASSEAQGDTQY
>TRBV27|TRBJ1-1|TRBD1
ASRTLPTGGSRKTF
>TRBV4-3|TRBJ2-7|TRBD2
ASSQVLAGGDLVYEQY
>TRBV15|TRBJ2-2|-
ATSVDLNTGELF
>TRBV19|TRBJ1-5|-
ASSRTAPSNQPQH
>TRBV30|TRBJ1-2|-
AWTANRDNGYT
>TRBV28|TRBJ1-3|-
ASGRGARGNTIY
>TRBV2|TRBJ1-1|TRBD1
ASSDQVTGVMNTEAF
>TRBV3-1/TRBV3-2|TRBJ1-1|-
ASSPPRGGGYTEAF